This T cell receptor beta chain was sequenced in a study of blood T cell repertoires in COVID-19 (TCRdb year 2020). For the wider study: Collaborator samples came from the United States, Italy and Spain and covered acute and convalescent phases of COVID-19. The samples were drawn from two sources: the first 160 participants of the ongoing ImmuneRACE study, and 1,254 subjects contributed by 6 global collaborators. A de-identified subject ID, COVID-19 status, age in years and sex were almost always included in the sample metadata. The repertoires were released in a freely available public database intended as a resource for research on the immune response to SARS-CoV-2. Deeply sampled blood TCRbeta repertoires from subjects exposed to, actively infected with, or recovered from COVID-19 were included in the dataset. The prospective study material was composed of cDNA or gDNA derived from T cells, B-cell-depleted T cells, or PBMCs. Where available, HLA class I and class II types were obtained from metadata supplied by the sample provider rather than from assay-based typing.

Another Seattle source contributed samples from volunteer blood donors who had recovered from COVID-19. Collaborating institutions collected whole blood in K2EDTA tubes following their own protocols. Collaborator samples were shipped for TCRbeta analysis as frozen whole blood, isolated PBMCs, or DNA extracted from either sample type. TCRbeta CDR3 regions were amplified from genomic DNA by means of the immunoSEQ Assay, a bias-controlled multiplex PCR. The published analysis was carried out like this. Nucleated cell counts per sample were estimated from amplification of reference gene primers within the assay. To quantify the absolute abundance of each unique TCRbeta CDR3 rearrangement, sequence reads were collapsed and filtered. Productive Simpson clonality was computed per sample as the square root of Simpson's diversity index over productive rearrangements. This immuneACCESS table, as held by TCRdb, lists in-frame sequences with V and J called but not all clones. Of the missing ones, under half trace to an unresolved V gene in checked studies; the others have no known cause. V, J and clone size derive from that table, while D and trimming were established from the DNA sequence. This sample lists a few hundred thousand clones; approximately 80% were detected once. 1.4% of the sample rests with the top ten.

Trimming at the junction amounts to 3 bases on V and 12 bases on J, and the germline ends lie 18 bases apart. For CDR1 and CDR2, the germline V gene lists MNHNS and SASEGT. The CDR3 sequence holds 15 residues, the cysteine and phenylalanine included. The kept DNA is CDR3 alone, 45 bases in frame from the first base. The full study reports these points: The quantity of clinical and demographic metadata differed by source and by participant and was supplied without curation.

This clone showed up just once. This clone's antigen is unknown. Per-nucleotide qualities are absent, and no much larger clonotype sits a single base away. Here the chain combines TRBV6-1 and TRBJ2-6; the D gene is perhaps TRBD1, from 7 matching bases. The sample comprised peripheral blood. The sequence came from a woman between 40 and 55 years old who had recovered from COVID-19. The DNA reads TGTGCCAGCAGTGAGCAGGGGGGCCCAATTCCCGTCCTGACTTTC. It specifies CASSEQGGPIPVLTF.